A selection of T cell receptor beta chains follows, all from one sample in a study of CD8+ T cells in alopecia areata. This table comes from immunoSEQ multiplex PCR, and its TCRdb copy is limited to in-frame clones, with some not included. This sample has over 200,000 clones, with around three fifths found just once. Sequencing was performed on CD4+ T cells sorted from blood, taken at week 4, from a patient treated with tofacitinib. The receptors stem from a human donor with alopecia areata. Both conserved end residues are part of each CDR3. A D gene is named only where the DNA matches it firmly. Some rows have no size entry. The others give once, few or many, or a class for an expanded clone.

CASSAGWGSNQPQHF	TGTGCCAGCAGCGCCGGGTGGGGGAGCAATCAGCCCCAGCATTTT	.	TRBV9	TRBJ1-5	.
CASSLGQGAGANVLTF	TGCGCCAGCAGCTTGGGGCAGGGGGCTGGGGCCAACGTCCTGACTTTC	.	TRBV5-1	TRBJ2-6	TRBD1
CASSPYQGSGELFF	TGTGCCAGCAGCCCATATCAGGGTTCCGGGGAGCTGTTTTTT	.	TRBV7-8	TRBJ2-2	.
CAWTALNSHTF	TGTGCCTGGACCGCGTTAAACAGCCACACCTTC	.	TRBV30	TRBJ1-2	.
CATSRAQPFRGGETQYF	TGTGCCACCAGCAGAGCGCAACCTTTCAGGGGCGGGGAGACCCAGTACTTC	.	TRBV15	TRBJ2-5	.
CASSTLPPRGHHF	TGTGCCAGCAGCACCCTCCCCCCACGGGGCCATCACTTC	few	TRBV5-6	TRBJ1-2	.
CASRHSGTNIQYF	TGTGCCAGCAGGCATTCCGGGACTAACATTCAGTACTTC	.	TRBV13	TRBJ2-4	.
CASAPQVNTGELFF	TGTGCCAGCGCTCCCCAGGTGAACACCGGGGAGCTGTTTTTT	few	TRBV2	TRBJ2-2	.
CSVRTGGIQGSGNTIYF	TGCAGCGTTCGGACAGGGGGCATCCAAGGATCTGGAAACACCATATATTTT	few	TRBV29-1	TRBJ1-3	TRBD1
CASSLGGGETQYF	TGTGCCAGCAGCTTGGGTGGAGGGGAGACCCAGTACTTC	.	TRBV5-4	TRBJ2-5	.
CASSELSRGHGYTF	TGTGCCAGCAGTGAATTAAGCAGGGGACATGGCTACACCTTC	.	TRBV25-1	TRBJ1-2	.
CASSERLGQTYEQYF	TGTGCCAGCAGTGAACGGCTTGGACAGACCTACGAGCAGTACTTC	.	TRBV25-1	TRBJ2-7	.
CASSLVPPGELFF	TGTGCCAGCAGCTTAGTCCCTCCCGGGGAGCTGTTTTTT	.	TRBV7-2	TRBJ2-2	.
CASSHPEGKRGQPQHF	TGTGCCAGCAGCCACCCGGAGGGTAAAAGAGGCCAGCCCCAGCATTTT	.	TRBV27	TRBJ1-5	.
CASSLDRGRAFF	TGTGCCAGCAGCTTGGATAGGGGGCGGGCTTTCTTT	few	TRBV5-4	TRBJ1-1	TRBD1
CASRTGGLGQETQYF	TGTGCCAGCAGAACAGGGGGCTTGGGACAAGAGACCCAGTACTTC	.	TRBV6-5	TRBJ2-5	TRBD1
CATSRDWGSSYEQYF	TGTGCCACCAGCAGAGATTGGGGTAGCTCCTACGAGCAGTACTTC	.	TRBV15	TRBJ2-7	.
CASSDWPDTQYF	TGTGCCAGCAGCGATTGGCCAGATACGCAGTATTTT	.	TRBV7-9	TRBJ2-3	.
CASSQDTFGGQSSYNSPLHF	TGCGCCAGCAGCCAAGATACCTTTGGCGGACAGAGCTCCTATAATTCACCCCTCCACTTT	few	TRBV4-3	TRBJ1-6	.
CASSQDRGAYEQYF	TGCGCCAGCAGCCAAGACAGGGGAGCATACGAGCAGTACTTC	.	TRBV4-1	TRBJ2-7	.
CATSRVKGKGNQPQHF	TGTGCCACCAGCAGAGTGAAGGGTAAAGGCAATCAGCCCCAGCATTTT	.	TRBV15	TRBJ1-5	.
CASANAPGQKREQYF	TGCGCCAGCGCTAACGCACCGGGACAGAAAAGAGAGCAGTACTTC	few	TRBV5-1	TRBJ2-7	TRBD1
CASSLAGASSYEQYF	TGCGCCAGCAGCTTGGCGGGGGCGAGCTCCTACGAGCAGTACTTC	few	TRBV5-1	TRBJ2-7	.
CAFSLGTSGTDTQYF	TGTGCCTTTTCATTAGGGACTAGCGGCACAGATACGCAGTATTTT	few	TRBV30	TRBJ2-3	TRBD2
CSVAGTHNTEAFF	TGCAGCGTTGCTGGGACGCATAACACTGAAGCTTTCTTT	.	TRBV29-1	TRBJ1-1	.
CASSLSGALTDTQYF	TGCGCCAGCAGCTTGAGTGGGGCCCTCACAGATACGCAGTATTTT	.	TRBV5-1	TRBJ2-3	.
CASSPGLASYEQYF	TGTGCCAGCAGCCCGGGACTAGCTAGCTACGAGCAGTACTTC	.	TRBV7-2	TRBJ2-7	TRBD2
CASRPRLAGYNEQFF	TGTGCCAGCAGACCCCGACTAGCGGGGTACAATGAGCAGTTCTTC	.	TRBV7-2	TRBJ2-1	TRBD2
CSAELGTDTQYF	TGCAGCGCCGAATTAGGGACAGATACGCAGTATTTT	.	TRBV29-1	TRBJ2-3	.
CSVERQGADEQFF	TGCAGCGTTGAACGGCAGGGGGCAGATGAGCAGTTCTTC	once	TRBV29-1	TRBJ2-1	TRBD1
CSVERAGNTEAFF	TGCAGCGTTGAAAGGGCAGGGAACACTGAAGCTTTCTTT	.	TRBV29-1	TRBJ1-1	.
CASSSDSSLQETQYF	TGTGCCAGCAGCTCGGACAGTAGCCTCCAAGAGACCCAGTACTTC	.	TRBV7-2	TRBJ2-5	.
CASSRLGRGNEQFF	TGTGCCAGCAGCCGTTTAGGCAGGGGCAATGAGCAGTTCTTC	.	TRBV4-2	TRBJ2-1	.
CASSLASGNYGYTF	TGTGCCAGCAGCTTGGCTTCCGGGAACTATGGCTACACCTTC	.	TRBV5-6	TRBJ1-2	.
CASSLAGFAKNIQYF	TGTGCCAGCAGCTTAGCAGGTTTTGCCAAAAACATTCAGTACTTC	.	TRBV7-9	TRBJ2-4	.
CASSRTGTNPTYEQYF	TGTGCCAGCAGCCGAACCGGGACGAACCCTACCTACGAGCAGTACTTC	.	TRBV27	TRBJ2-7	.
CASSFGERMGEQYF	TGTGCCAGCAGTTTCGGGGAAAGGATGGGCGAGCAGTACTTC	.	TRBV27	TRBJ2-7	.
CASSLTGGLMYGYTF	TGTGCCAGCAGCCTCACAGGGGGCCTGATGTATGGCTACACCTTC	few	TRBV7-9	TRBJ1-2	TRBD1
CASSLGQAYNEQFF	TGTGCCAGCAGTTTAGGACAAGCCTACAATGAGCAGTTCTTC	.	TRBV28	TRBJ2-1	.
CASSPGTGRSRANVLTF	TGCGCCAGCAGCCCCGGGACAGGGAGGAGTAGGGCCAACGTCCTGACTTTC	.	TRBV4-1	TRBJ2-6	TRBD1
CASTLNQETQYF	TGTGCCAGCACCTTAAACCAAGAGACCCAGTACTTC	.	TRBV2	TRBJ2-5	.
CASTWGGNNEQFF	TGCGCCAGCACGTGGGGCGGAAACAATGAGCAGTTCTTC	few	TRBV10-2	TRBJ2-1	.
CASSQSRSGTTNSPLHF	TGTGCCAGCAGCCAAAGTCGAAGCGGAACGACCAATTCACCCCTCCACTTT	.	TRBV4-2	TRBJ1-6	.
CASSPGTTNSPLHF	TGTGCCAGCAGTCCGGGGACAACGAATTCACCCCTCCACTTT	.	TRBV2	TRBJ1-6	.
CAISEFKGGSSPLHF	TGTGCCATCAGTGAGTTTAAAGGGGGAAGTTCACCCCTCCACTTT	.	TRBV10-3	TRBJ1-6	.
CATNRGPNYGYTF	TGTGCCACTAACAGGGGGCCTAACTATGGCTACACCTTC	few	TRBV7-2	TRBJ1-2	TRBD1
CASSQDRGFQAFF	TGCGCCAGCAGCCAAGATAGGGGCTTCCAAGCTTTCTTT	.	TRBV4-3	TRBJ1-1	.
CASRAAGGRDEKLFF	TGTGCCAGCAGAGCTGCAGGGGGCAGGGATGAAAAACTGTTTTTT	.	TRBV6-1	TRBJ1-4	TRBD1
CASSLALTGYEQYF	TGTGCCAGCAGCTTGGCCCTGACAGGCTACGAGCAGTACTTC	.	TRBV5-6	TRBJ2-7	.
CASSMTGGAIYNEQFF	TGTGCCAGCAGCATGACAGGGGGCGCGATTTACAATGAGCAGTTCTTC	few	TRBV5-4	TRBJ2-1	TRBD1
CASSQGGQYNSPLHF	TGCGCCAGCAGCCAAGGGGGACAGTATAATTCACCCCTCCACTTT	.	TRBV4-3	TRBJ1-6	TRBD1
CASSIGHRRQPQHF	TGTGCCAGTAGTATCGGGCACAGGCGGCAGCCCCAGCATTTT	.	TRBV19	TRBJ1-5	.
CATSRGGLVEETQYF	TGTGCCACCAGCAGGGGGGGCCTAGTGGAAGAGACCCAGTACTTC	.	TRBV15	TRBJ2-5	.